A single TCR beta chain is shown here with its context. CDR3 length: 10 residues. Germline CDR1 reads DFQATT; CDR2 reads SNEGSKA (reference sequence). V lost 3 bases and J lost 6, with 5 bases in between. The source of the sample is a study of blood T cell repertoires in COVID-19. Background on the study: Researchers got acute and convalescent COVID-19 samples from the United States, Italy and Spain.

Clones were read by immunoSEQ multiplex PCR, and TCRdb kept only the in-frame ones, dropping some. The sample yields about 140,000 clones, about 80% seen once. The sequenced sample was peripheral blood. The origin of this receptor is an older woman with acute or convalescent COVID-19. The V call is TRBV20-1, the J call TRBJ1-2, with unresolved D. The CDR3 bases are TGCAGTGCTAGTTTTAATGGCTACACCTTC. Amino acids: CSASFNGYTF.